This note documents a single T cell receptor beta chain sequence. This table comes from immunoSEQ multiplex PCR, and its TCRdb copy is limited to in-frame clones, with some not included. The sample holds tens of thousands of clones, about 80% seen once. Time point: blood 2 weeks post-SBRT. Specified treatment: 15 Gy SBRT to primary tumor, nephrectomy 4 weeks later. The patient's renal cell carcinoma had clear cell pathology. This sample was taken from a study of radiation and T cells in renal cell carcinoma. From germline, CDR1 is LGHNA and CDR2 YNFKEQ. This CDR3 is 14 amino acids long. V dropped 4 bases and J dropped 3; count of bases not matched to a gene: 3.

The clonotype was recovered from a woman between 65 and 79 years old with renal cell carcinoma. The starting material was blood, obtained from a patient whose treatment included radiotherapy and nephrectomy. V usage is TRBV4-2 and J usage is TRBJ2-7; 10 bases fit TRBD2. Written as DNA, the CDR3 is TGTGCCAGCAGCCTTGGACTAGCGGACTACGAGCAGTACTTC. Its translation is CASSLGLADYEQYF.